Reported below is one T cell receptor beta chain. These data originate in a study of shared T cell receptors in the human thymus. Assay used: immunoSEQ multiplex PCR; TCRdb lists only in-frame clones, some missing. Of hundreds of thousands of clones in the sample, around 87% were seen once. The germline gives CDR1 MDHEN, CDR2 SYDVKM. The V and J ends lost 4 bases and 7 bases respectively, with 23 bases between them. CDR3 length: 16 residues. These data were also filed under a second study, of human thymus T cells.

This chain joins TRBV28 and TRBJ2-7; tentative D call: TRBD1 (6 bases). Sequencing input: thymocytes. The receptor comes from a boy in the first two years of life with a congenital heart defect. The CDR3 is CASSSRGHPIRGEQYF. The CDR3 DNA reads as TGTGCCAGCAGTTCCAGGGGACACCCCATCCGAGGGGAGCAGTACTTC.